The TCR beta chain under discussion was sequenced for a study of T cells in localized non-small cell lung cancer. Comments on this clone: Antigen: not known.

Overall study results and limits: Heterogeneity remains possible because sequencing was limited to only one tumor region. Appearance in adjacent lung was seen for a median roughly 56 of the top 100 tumor clones. Tumor trailed uninvolved adjacent lung in T cell clonality, which peaked there.

The repertoire was sequenced with immunoSEQ multiplex PCR; TCRdb's copy has only in-frame clones and lacks some. The table records more than 70,000 clones, 84% of them present only once. The receptor comes from a man aged 40 to 75 with stage I lung adenocarcinoma. This specimen consisted of peripheral blood, obtained before any cancer treatment.

The DNA for the CDR3 is TGTGCCAGCAGCTTAGAGGGGTACTTAACCGGGGAGCTGTTTTTT. This codes for CASSLEGYLTGELFF. The rearrangement links TRBV7-3 to TRBJ2-2; D may correspond to TRBD1 or TRBD2 (5 bases each). The CDR3 runs to 15 residues. Trimming removed 2 bases from V and 5 bases from J, with 12 bases in between. Looked up from germline, CDR1 is SGHTA and CDR2 is FQGTGA.